The 32 T cell receptor beta chains reported below all come from one sample, sequenced in a study of Graves' ophthalmopathy and Graves' hyperthyroidism. RNA transcripts were the template, and TCR beta CDR3 regions were amplified from them. First-round RT-PCR relied on HTBI primers, and a second-round multiplex PCR came next. TCRdb analysed the multiplex PCR reads with MiXCR anew, one entry per CDR3 protein. Among over a million distinct CDR3 sequences listed, 35% to 40% were seen once. What was sequenced was peripheral blood or thyroid tissue (not recorded which). These receptors all stem from an adult man with Graves' hyperthyroidism.

In regard to this clonotype: A clone one base away is much larger, so this may be a read error. The chain combines TRBV5-1 with TRBJ1-3; D not resolved. The CDR3 extends over 13 amino acids. Germline-derived CDR1 and CDR2 are SGHRS and YFSETQ. CDR3 bases: TGCGCCGGCAGCTACAGCTCTGGAAACACCATATATTTT. It specifies CAGSYSSGNTIYF. The complete variable domain, with remaining parts taken from reference TRBV5-1 and TRBJ1-3, reads KAGVTQTPRYLIKTRGQQVTLSCSPISGHRSVSWYQQTPGQGLQFLFEYFSETQRNKGNFPGRFSGRQFSNSRSEMNVSTLELGDSALYLCAGSYSSGNTIYFGEGSWLTVV.

This clonotype was found a few times. The V and J genes are TRBV3-1 and TRBJ1-4; TRBD1 is a possible D gene (5 bases). The length of the CDR3 is 15 residues. CDR1 is LGHDT and CDR2 is YNNKEL in the germline V gene (reference sequence). The germline V and J ends were trimmed by 4 bases and 8 bases, with 17 bases remaining between them. The CDR3 here is CASSLQGRDGEKLFF. The CDR3 nucleotides read TGTGCCAGCAGCCTACAAGGCAGGGACGGCGAAAAACTGTTTTTT.

The rearrangement joins TRBV29-1 to TRBJ1-4; 9 nucleotides match TRBD1. The CDR3 has 15 residues. Germline trimming cut 6 bases from V and 3 bases from J; bases unmatched to any gene: 8. Per the germline V gene, CDR1 is SQVTM and CDR2 is ANQGSEA. The CDR3 region is CSVGTGGLANEKLFF. The DNA for the CDR3 is TGCAGCGTGGGCACAGGGGGCTTGGCTAATGAAAAACTGTTTTTT.

The chain has TRBV5-6 and TRBJ1-5; 9 nucleotides align to TRBD1. The CDR3 is made up of 18 amino acids. CDR1 is SGHDT and CDR2 is YYEEEE in the germline V gene. The V segment lost 3 bases and the J segment 4 bases; nucleotides outside the gene matches: 14. The CDR3 nucleotides read TGTGCCAGCAGCTCCTGGACAGGGGACTCGATTGGGAATCAGCCCCAGCATTTT. Translation gives CASSSWTGDSIGNQPQHF. Using reference TRBV5-6 and TRBJ1-5 for the parts outside the CDR3, the full variable domain is DAGVTQSPTHLIKTRGQQVTLRCSPKSGHDTVSWYQQALGQGPQFIFQYYEEEERQRGNFPDRFSGHQFPNYSSELNVNALLLGDSALYLCASSSWTGDSIGNQPQHFGDGTRLSIL.

J is TRBJ1-5 and V is TRBV24-1; D perhaps matches TRBD1 (5 bases). Germline V gives CDR1 KGHDR, CDR2 SFDVKD. Between the trimmed V and J ends, which lost 11 bases and 4 bases, there was a span of 20 bases. The CDR3 spans 15 residues. CDR3 protein: CASRALGLGNQPQHF. CDR3 DNA: TGTGCCAGCAGGGCCCTGGGCCTCGGGAATCAGCCCCAGCATTTT.

This clonotype came up a few times. This chain joins TRBV7-8 and TRBJ1-6; D is ambiguous. Per germline, CDR1 SGHVS and CDR2 FQNEAQ. This CDR3 spans 17 amino acids. Trimming shortened V by 2 bases and J by 0 bases, and 11 bases separated the two germline ends. CDR3 DNA sequence: TGTGCCAGCAGCTTATGGACCCTCAGCTCCTATAATTCACCCCTCCACTTT. Amino acids: CASSLWTLSSYNSPLHF.

Worth noting for this clonotype: A junction end diverges from the germline sequence, so it may reflect a read error. This rearrangement joins TRBV10-2 to TRBJ2-7, with 8 bases aligning to TRBD1. The germline V gene has CDR1 WSHSY and CDR2 SAAADI. This CDR3 has 14 residues. This CDR3 is CASSSGGAVREQYF. The CDR3 bases are TGTGCCAGCAGCTCAGGGGGCGCGGTACGCGAGCAGTACTTC.

The sample holds a few counts of this clonotype. The rearrangement links TRBV12-3 or TRBV12-4 to TRBJ1-3; 11 bases fit TRBD1. The trim removed 4 bases at V and 3 bases at J, leaving 2 bases unmatched. The CDR3 covers 15 residues. In DNA form, the CDR3 reads TGTGCCAGCAGTTGGGGACAGGGGGTTGGAAACACCATATATTTT. It translates to CASSWGQGVGNTIYF.

The chain has TRBV6-1 and TRBJ1-4; no firm D call. Between the trimmed V and J ends, which lost 6 bases and 0 bases, there was a span of 14 bases. Germline CDR1 MNHNS, CDR2 SASEGT. The CDR3 is 16 amino acids. The CDR3 DNA follows: TGTGCCAGCAGAAATGGACCTCTCCCAACTAATGAAAAACTGTTTTTT. Its protein product is CASRNGPLPTNEKLFF.

This clonotype was seen once. A clone one base away is much larger, so this may be a read error. This sequence joins TRBV7-8 and TRBJ2-2; D may be TRBD1 or TRBD2 (6 bases each). The V gene lost 7 bases and the J gene lost 5 bases, with 17 bases spanning the gap. The CDR3 has 15 residues. The germline CDR1 and CDR2 sequences are SGHVS and FQNEAQ. The CDR3 protein is CASTPGATITGELFF. CDR3 bases: TGTGCCAGCACTCCGGGGGCCACGATAACCGGGGAGCTGTTTTTT.

This clonotype was observed many times. The rearrangement uses TRBV6-5 and TRBJ1-6; D uncertain. CDR3 length: 14 residues. V lost 2 bases, J lost 7 bases, and 9 bases lay in between. Germline V gene lookup returns CDR1 MNHEY and CDR2 SVGAGI. The CDR3 reads CASSYGNTNSPLHF. Here the CDR3 DNA reads TGTGCCAGCAGTTACGGGAATACAAATTCACCCCTCCACTTT.

This clonotype was detected a few times. This chain joins TRBV28 and TRBJ2-7; 8 bases line up with TRBD1. This CDR3 spans 15 amino acids. The V gene end was trimmed by 5 bases and the J gene end by 0 bases; junction bases not matched to a gene: 6. Germline V gene sequence: CDR1 MDHEN, CDR2 SYDVKM. The CDR3 loop is CASSRGQATSYEQYF. In nucleotides, the CDR3 is TGTGCCAGCAGTCGGGGACAGGCAACCTCCTACGAGCAGTACTTC.

This clonotype was observed a few times. The chain carries TRBV30 and TRBJ1-1, with D uncertain. CDR1 and CDR2 from the germline V gene are GTSNPN and SVGIG (reference sequence). The ends were cut back, 0 bases at V and 10 bases at J, with 18 bases in the middle. The CDR3 loop spans 14 amino acids. The CDR3 sequence: CAWSVRAQMLGAFF. In DNA form, the CDR3 reads TGTGCCTGGAGTGTCCGGGCCCAAATGCTGGGAGCTTTCTTT.

This rearrangement joins TRBV28 to TRBJ1-2, with D unresolved. CDR3 length: 14 residues. Germline assignment: CDR1 MDHEN and CDR2 SYDVKM. Trimming pared 3 bases from V and 3 bases from J, leaving 11 bases between. The CDR3 here is CASSFPTAYYGYTF. The DNA of the CDR3 is TGTGCCAGCAGTTTCCCTACAGCATACTATGGCTACACCTTC.

In this sample, this clonotype turned up many times. V usage is TRBV7-6 and J usage is TRBJ2-7; 8 bases align to TRBD1. V shed 5 bases, J shed 2 bases, and the junction held 8 bases outside the gene matches. Germline CDR1 SGHVS, CDR2 FNYEAQ. The CDR3 runs to 15 residues. The CDR3 DNA reads TGTGCCAGCAGCCCCGACAGGGGACCTACCTACGAGCAGTACTTC. Encoded protein: CASSPDRGPTYEQYF.

The V call is TRBV3-1, the J call TRBJ1-6, with 8 positions matching TRBD1. Germline CDR1 and CDR2: LGHDT and YNNKEL (reference sequence). The trim removed 1 base at V and 12 bases at J, leaving 8 bases unmatched. The CDR3 has 15 amino acids. The CDR3 nucleotides are TGTGCCAGCAGCCAAGGTACAGGGGGGGGCAAACCCCTCCACTTT. Translating gives CASSQGTGGGKPLHF.

This clonotype has a handful of counts. J is TRBJ2-5 and V is TRBV20-1, with a weak D call TRBD2 (6 bases). This CDR3 spans 11 amino acids. V was shortened by 7 bases and J by 0 bases, with 6 bases between the two germline ends. Germline V gene sequence: CDR1 DFQATT, CDR2 SNEGSKA (reference sequence). CDR3 bases: TGCAGTGGGGGGGACCAAGAGACCCAGTACTTC. Protein product: CSGGDQETQYF.

This chain uses TRBV6-1 with TRBJ1-1; tentative D call: TRBD1 (6 bases). Germline loops: CDR1 MNHNS, CDR2 SASEGT. V was cut by 11 bases and J by 4 bases, with 17 bases left in between. CDR3 size: 13 residues. The CDR3 coding sequence is TGTGCCTCAAACAGGGATGTAGGCACTGAAGCTTTCTTT. Protein product: CASNRDVGTEAFF.

This chain links TRBV29-1 with TRBJ1-2; D call uncertain. The germline gives CDR1 SQVTM, CDR2 ANQGSEA. Trimming took 3 bases from V and 12 from J, leaving 17 bases between them. This CDR3 region has 12 residues. The CDR3 sequence: CSVESSVSGNTF. DNA of the CDR3: TGCAGCGTTGAGTCCAGCGTCTCTGGAAACACCTTC.

With regard to this clonotype: Likely a read error: the CDR3 ends without its conserved phenylalanine or tryptophan. CDR3 sequence: CASSLVGDSSYEQYC. The CDR3 DNA reads as TGTGCCAGCAGCTTAGTTGGGGACAGCTCCTACGAGCAGTACTGC. This chain links TRBV7-2 with TRBJ2-7; 7 nucleotides align to TRBD1. Trimming took 1 base from V and 0 from J; bases not matched to a gene: 3. The germline V gene has CDR1 SGHTA and CDR2 FQGNSA. The CDR3 totals 15 residues.

This clonotype was recorded a few times. DNA of the CDR3: TGTGCCAGCAGCTTAGCTCGTCAGGGTGGTGGCACAGATACGCAGTATTTT. Translation: CASSLARQGGGTDTQYF. The chain employs TRBV7-2 and TRBJ2-3; weak D call: TRBD1 (5 bases). From germline, CDR1 is SGHTA and CDR2 FQGNSA. This CDR3 is built from 17 residues. Trimming shortened V by 0 bases and J by 1 base, and 14 bases separated the two germline ends.

This clonotype has a count of ten or more. The chain combines TRBV20-1 with TRBJ1-5; 8 nucleotides match TRBD1. V gave up 6 bases and J gave up 6 bases; unmatched junction bases: 7. In germline, CDR1 is DFQATT, CDR2 SNEGSKA (reference sequence). CDR3 size: 13 residues. The CDR3 region has the DNA TGCAGTGCGGCACAGGGGGTCGGTCAGCCCCAGCATTTT. This gives the protein CSAAQGVGQPQHF.

The rearrangement uses TRBV5-1 and TRBJ2-5; 8 bases line up with TRBD1. CDR3 length equals 16 residues. CDR1 SGHRS and CDR2 YFSETQ come from the germline V gene. J lost 1 base, V lost 0 bases, and 5 bases had no gene match. The CDR3 DNA follows: TGCGCCAGCAGCTTGGCCGGGACAGGCGGCCAAGAGACCCAGTACTTC. The encoded protein is CASSLAGTGGQETQYF.

This clonotype was seen many times. The genes are TRBV25-1 and TRBJ2-7; D gene uncertain. The CDR3 is made up of 12 amino acids. Germline-derived CDR1 and CDR2 are MGHDK and SYGVNS. V dropped 0 bases and J dropped 7 bases, with 7 bases sitting between them. CDR3 region: CASSEYLGEQYF. The CDR3 bases are TGTGCCAGCAGTGAATATCTAGGGGAGCAGTACTTC.

The chain joins TRBV7-8 to TRBJ2-7, with 7 bases that match TRBD1. Germline V gives CDR1 SGHVS, CDR2 FQNEAQ. Unmatched junction bases numbered 13, after V lost 5 bases and J lost 0 bases. The CDR3 runs to 17 residues. In DNA, the CDR3 is TGTGCCAGCAGCGTCGCCCTGACAGGGCCGAACTCCTACGAGCAGTACTTC. It codes for CASSVALTGPNSYEQYF.

V is TRBV12-3 or TRBV12-4 and J is TRBJ2-2; D is perhaps TRBD1 (6 bases). This CDR3 has 14 residues. The V and J ends lost 6 bases and 4 bases respectively, with 12 bases between them. The CDR3 spells CASSATGRTGELFF. The CDR3 DNA sequence: TGTGCCAGCAGCGCAACAGGGCGCACCGGGGAGCTGTTTTTT.

The V call is TRBV24-1, the J call TRBJ2-5, with a weak D call TRBD2 (7 bases). Trimming shortened V by 5 bases and J by 9 bases, and 12 bases separated the two germline ends. CDR1 KGHDR and CDR2 SFDVKD come from the germline V gene. This CDR3 has 12 residues. CDR3: CATSGGGQPQYF. The CDR3 region has the DNA TGTGCCACCAGTGGGGGGGGGCAGCCCCAGTACTTC.

About this clonotype: Germline is not matched at one junction end, which may reflect a read error. V is TRBV19 and J is TRBJ2-7; D is uncertain. The germline V gene has CDR1 LNHDA and CDR2 SQIVND (reference sequence). There are 12 residues in the CDR3. CDR3 in DNA: TGTGCCAGTTTAGGGCAGGCCTACGAGCACTACTTC. Translating it yields CASLGQAYEHYF.

The chain links TRBV11-2 to TRBJ1-4; D possibly corresponds to TRBD1 (6 bases). Per the germline V gene, CDR1 is SGHAT and CDR2 is FQNNGV. The CDR3 sequence is 17 residues long. V shed 4 bases and J shed 4 bases, with 19 bases lying between them. CDR3 protein: CASSYGMGGEHNEKLFF. The DNA of the CDR3 is TGTGCCAGCAGCTATGGAATGGGGGGCGAACATAATGAAAAACTGTTTTTT.

This clonotype has just a few counts. The gene calls are TRBV4-3 and TRBJ2-2; the D gene is possibly TRBD2 (7 bases). Germline lookup yields CDR1 LGHNA and CDR2 YSLEER. V dropped 5 bases and J dropped 4 bases, with 17 bases sitting between them. CDR3 length equals 16 residues. The CDR3 reads CASSSRGGAGTGELFF. CDR3 DNA: TGCGCCAGCAGCAGCCGAGGGGGGGCAGGCACCGGGGAGCTGTTTTTT.

This clonotype was observed a few times. The rearrangement links TRBV19 to TRBJ2-2, with 10 bases fitting TRBD2. Looked up from germline, CDR1 is LNHDA and CDR2 is SQIVND (reference sequence). This CDR3 is built from 16 residues. V dropped 6 bases and J dropped 7; count of bases not matched to a gene: 11. For the CDR3, the DNA is TGTGCCAGTAGGACCCTAGCGGGGGTTCTTGGCGGGGAGCTGTTTTTT. It translates to CASRTLAGVLGGELFF.

The CDR3 region has the DNA TGTGCCAGCAGCAACGACAGACATGGCTACGAGCAGTACTTC. Translated, it gives CASSNDRHGYEQYF. The chain combines TRBV7-9 with TRBJ2-7; a possible D gene is TRBD1 (5 bases). The CDR3 runs 14 residues. The ends were cut back, 5 bases at V and 3 bases at J, with 14 bases in the middle. Germline CDR1 and CDR2: SEHNR and FQNEAQ (reference sequence). The variable domain in full, completed from reference TRBV7-9 and TRBJ2-7, reads DTGVSQNPRHKITKRGQNVTFRCDPISEHNRLYWYRQTLGQGPEFLTYFQNEAQLEKSRLLSDRFSAERPKGSFSTLEIQRTEQGDSAMYLCASSNDRHGYEQYFGPGTRLTVT.